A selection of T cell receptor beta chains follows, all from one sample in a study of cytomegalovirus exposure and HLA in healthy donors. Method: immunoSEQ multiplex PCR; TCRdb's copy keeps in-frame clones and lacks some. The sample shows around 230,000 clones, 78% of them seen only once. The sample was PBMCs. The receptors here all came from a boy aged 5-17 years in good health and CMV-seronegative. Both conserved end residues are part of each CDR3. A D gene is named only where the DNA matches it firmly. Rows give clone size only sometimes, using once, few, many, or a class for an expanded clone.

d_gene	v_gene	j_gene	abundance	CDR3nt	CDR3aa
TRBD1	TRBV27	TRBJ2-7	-	TGTGCCAGCAGTCCCCGGGACAGGCCATACGAGCAGTACTTC	CASSPRDRPYEQYF
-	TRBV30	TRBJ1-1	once	TGTGCCTTACTTAAGAACACTGAAGCTTTCTTT	CALLKNTEAFF
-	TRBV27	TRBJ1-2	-	TGTGCCAGCAGTTCCCTAAACACCGGCCGACAGCGGGAAGTTCCCAAGTACACCTTC	CASSSLNTGRQREVPKYTF
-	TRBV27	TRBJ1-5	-	TGTGCCAGCAGTTTACGGGGGAGGGGAAGCAATCAGCCCCAGCATTTT	CASSLRGRGSNQPQHF
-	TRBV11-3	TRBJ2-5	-	TGTGCCAGCAGCTTAGTCTCACTACAAGAGACCCAGTACTTC	CASSLVSLQETQYF
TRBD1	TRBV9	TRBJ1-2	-	TGTGCCAGCAGCGCCGAACCGACAGGGTTCAACTATGGCTACACCTTC	CASSAEPTGFNYGYTF
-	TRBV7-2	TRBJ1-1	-	TGTGCCAGCAGCGCCTTAACAAAAGCTTTCTTT	CASSALTKAFF
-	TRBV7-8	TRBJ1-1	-	TGTGCCAGCAGCTTGAGGCAACAGGGAGGGGACACTGAAGCTTTCTTT	CASSLRQQGGDTEAFF
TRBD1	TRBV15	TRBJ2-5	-	TGTGCCACCAGCAGAGGGGACAGTAGCCAAGAGACCCAGTACTTC	CATSRGDSSQETQYF
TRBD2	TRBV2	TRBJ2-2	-	TGTGCCAGCAAGGCTAGCGGAAACACCGGGGAGCTGTTTTTT	CASKASGNTGELFF
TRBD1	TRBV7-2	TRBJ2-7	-	TGTGCCAGCAGCTTTACCCCCGACAGGGATTGGTACTTC	CASSFTPDRDWYF
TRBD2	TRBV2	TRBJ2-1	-	TGTGCCAGCAGGGAAGGACTAGGGATCGACAATGAGCAGTTCTTC	CASREGLGIDNEQFF
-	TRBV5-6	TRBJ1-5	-	TGTGCCAGCAGCTTGGGACAGATCGCTCAGCCCCAGCATTTT	CASSLGQIAQPQHF
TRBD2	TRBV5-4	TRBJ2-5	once	TGTGCCAGCAGCTTGGGAAGCGGGAGAGGGTGGGAGACCCAGTACTTC	CASSLGSGRGWETQYF
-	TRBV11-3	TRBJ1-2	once	TGTGCCAGCAGTCAAGCCCCGGAGGCGAACTATGGCTACACCTTC	CASSQAPEANYGYTF
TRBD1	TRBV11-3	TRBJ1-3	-	TGTGCCAGCAGCTTAGAGCCGGGGGACAGTATATATTTT	CASSLEPGDSIYF
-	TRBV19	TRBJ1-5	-	TGTGGCAGTAGTATCCTCGGTGCCAATCAGCCCCAGCATTTT	CGSSILGANQPQHF
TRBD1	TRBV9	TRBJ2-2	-	TGTGCCAGCAGCGTTACGACAGGGCGTACCGGGGAGCTGTTTTTT	CASSVTTGRTGELFF
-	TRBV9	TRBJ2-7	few	TGTGCCAGCAGCGTAGGGCTAGACGAGCAGTACTTC	CASSVGLDEQYF
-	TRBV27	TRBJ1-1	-	TGTGCCAGCAGTCCGGACAGCTACTACACTGAAGCTTTCTTT	CASSPDSYYTEAFF
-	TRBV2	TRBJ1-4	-	TGTGCCAGCAGGCCCTTCAGTCAGGCAACTAATGAAAAACTGTTTTTT	CASRPFSQATNEKLFF
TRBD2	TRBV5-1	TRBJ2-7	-	TGCGCCAGCAGCTTGTCACTAGCGGGGACCTACGAGCAGTACTTC	CASSLSLAGTYEQYF
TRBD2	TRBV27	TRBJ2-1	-	TGTGCCAGCAGTTCCCGACTAGCGGGAGGGTTATCTAGGGATGAGCAGTTCTTC	CASSSRLAGGLSRDEQFF
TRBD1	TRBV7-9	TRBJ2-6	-	TGTGCCAGCGGTATTACGGGACAGTTCTCTGGGGCCAACGTCCTGACTTTC	CASGITGQFSGANVLTF
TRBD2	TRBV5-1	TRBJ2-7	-	TGCGCCAGCAGCCCGGGTGCTGGACTAGACTACGAGCAGTACTTC	CASSPGAGLDYEQYF
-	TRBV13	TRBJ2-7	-	TGTGCCAGCAGCTTAGGACGGTCAACCTACGAGCAGTACTTC	CASSLGRSTYEQYF
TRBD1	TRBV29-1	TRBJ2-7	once	TGCAGCGTCACACAGGGGGCCAATCGCGAGCAGTACTTC	CSVTQGANREQYF
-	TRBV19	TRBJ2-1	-	TGTGCCAGTAGTACCTCGCCTAGCTCCTACAATGAGCAGTTCTTC	CASSTSPSSYNEQFF
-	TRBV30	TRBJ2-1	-	TGTGCCTGGAAGGCCAGGGGCAATGAGCAGTTCTTC	CAWKARGNEQFF
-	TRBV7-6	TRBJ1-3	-	TGTGCCAGCAGCTTAGGGGCTGCTGGAAACACCATATATTTT	CASSLGAAGNTIYF
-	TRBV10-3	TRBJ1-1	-	TGTGCCATCAGGCCCCAGGGAGGGGGCACTGAAGCTTTCTTT	CAIRPQGGGTEAFF
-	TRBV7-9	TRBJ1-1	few	TGTGCCAGCAGCTTCGGGGACACTGAAGCTTTCTTT	CASSFGDTEAFF
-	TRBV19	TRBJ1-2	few	TGTGCCAGTGCCGTTGGACAGACGTATGGCTACACCTTC	CASAVGQTYGYTF
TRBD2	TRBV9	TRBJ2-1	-	TGTGCCAGCAGCGCGCCAATAGCGGGGAGCTCCTACAATGAGCAGTTCTTC	CASSAPIAGSSYNEQFF
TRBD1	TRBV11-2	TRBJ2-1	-	TGTGCCAGCAGCCCCCGGGACAGGGCGAGCTCCTACAATGAGCAGTTCTTC	CASSPRDRASSYNEQFF
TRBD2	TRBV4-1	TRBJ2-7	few	TGCGCCAGCAGCCAAGGATTACTAGCGGGAGGCTCCCGTTTCGAGCAGTACTTC	CASSQGLLAGGSRFEQYF
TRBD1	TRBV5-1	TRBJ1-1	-	TGCGCCAGCAGCTCGCGTTCCTTGACAGGGTCGGGGACTGAAGCTTTCTTT	CASSSRSLTGSGTEAFF
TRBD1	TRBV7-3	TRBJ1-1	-	TGTGCCAGCAGCTTGCGGGGACAGACTGAAGCTTTCTTT	CASSLRGQTEAFF
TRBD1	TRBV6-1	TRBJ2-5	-	TGTGCCAGCAGTGAAGCCTTGGCGGACAGGGGGCAAGAGACCCAGTACTTC	CASSEALADRGQETQYF
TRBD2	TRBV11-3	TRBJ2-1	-	TGTGCCAGCAGCCCACGTACTAGCGGAGCCTACAATGAGCAGTTCTTC	CASSPRTSGAYNEQFF
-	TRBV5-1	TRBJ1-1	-	TGCGCCAGCAGCCACTCACACATAACATCCACGGGAGCCACTGAAGCTTTCTTT	CASSHSHITSTGATEAFF
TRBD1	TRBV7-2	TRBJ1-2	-	TGTGCCAGCAGCGTCAGGACAGGGGTAAACTATGGCTACACCTTC	CASSVRTGVNYGYTF
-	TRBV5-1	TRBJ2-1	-	TGCGCCAGCAGCTTGATCCAGGGGCCCGACTTCGATGAGCAGTTCTTC	CASSLIQGPDFDEQFF
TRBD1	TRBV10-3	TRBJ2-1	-	TGTGCCATCAGCGAAACGGACAGGGGGCTTTACAGTGAGCAGTTCTTC	CAISETDRGLYSEQFF
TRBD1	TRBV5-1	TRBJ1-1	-	TGCGCCAGCTCAGACAGGGCTTCAGGGAACACTGAAGCTTTCTTT	CASSDRASGNTEAFF
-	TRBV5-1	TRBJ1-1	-	TGCGCCAGCAGCTTGGGCGTCAACACTGAAGCTTTCTTT	CASSLGVNTEAFF
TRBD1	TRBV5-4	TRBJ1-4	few	TGTGCCAGCAGCTTACAGACAGGGACCCTTGAAAAACTGTTTTTT	CASSLQTGTLEKLFF
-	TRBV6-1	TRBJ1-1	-	TGTGCCAGCAGTGGGTACAGGGAAACTGAAGCTTTCTTT	CASSGYRETEAFF
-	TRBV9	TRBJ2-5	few	TGTGCCAGCAGCGCCGGTGCCAAAGAGACCCAGTACTTC	CASSAGAKETQYF
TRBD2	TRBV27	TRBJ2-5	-	TGTGCCAGCAGTTTATTCGGGGGGGCCAAAGAGACCCAGTACTTC	CASSLFGGAKETQYF
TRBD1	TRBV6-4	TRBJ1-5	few	TGTGCCAGCAGTGAAACAGGGGGCAATCAGCCCCAGCATTTT	CASSETGGNQPQHF
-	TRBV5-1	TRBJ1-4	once	TGCGCCAGCAGCCCGGGACCGGGGGGAATGGAAAAACTGTTTTTT	CASSPGPGGMEKLFF
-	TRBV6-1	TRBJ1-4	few	TGTGCCAGCATCCCACACAGGGCGGGTAATGAAAAACTGTTTTTT	CASIPHRAGNEKLFF
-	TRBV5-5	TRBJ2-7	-	TGTGCCAGCGCCACAGGGGGGGTCCACGAGCAGTACTTC	CASATGGVHEQYF